This T cell receptor beta chain comes out of a study of cytomegalovirus exposure and HLA in healthy donors. General study points: 150 or so TCR beta chains were listed as cytomegalovirus-associated. Whilst most TCR sequences proved rare, a subset of public TCRs occurred across many donors. Reported results showed that the classifier diagnosed cytomegalovirus status with high specificity and sensitivity. According to a subsequent analysis, TCR clusters identified in the first cohort showed a tendency to co-occur across the 120 or so validation repertoires.

This CDR3 has 16 residues. V shed 0 bases and J shed 2 bases, with 11 bases lying between them. From germline, CDR1 is WNHNN and CDR2 SYGVQD (reference sequence). Turning to this clone: Its specificity is not known.

Produced via immunoSEQ multiplex PCR; TCRdb's table is partial and in-frame only. Among roughly 140,000 clones, around 90% were seen once, and the ten largest hold about 3.5%. The receptor comes from a woman aged 18-30 years in good health and CMV-seropositive. This rearrangement joins TRBV10-1 to TRBJ2-1, with a weak D call TRBD1 (6 bases). The material sequenced was PBMCs. CDR3 in amino acids: CASSESKRTAYNEQFF. In nucleotides, the CDR3 is TGCGCCAGCAGTGAGTCGAAGCGGACAGCCTACAATGAGCAGTTCTTC.